This T cell receptor (beta chain) was documented in a study of T cell responses to AZD1222 COVID-19 vaccine. To note about this clone: Its specificity is unknown.

Sequenced by immunoSEQ multiplex PCR; TCRdb stores in-frame clones only, minus some. The repertoire holds around 120,000 clones, with about 93% as singletons. Pooled samples include second doses given at about 4 or 12 weeks. The CDR3 totals 12 residues. The germline V gene has CDR1 SGHVS and CDR2 FNYEAQ. Deletions cut 2 bases from V and 7 bases from J, with 8 bases between. General observations from the study: Regions left unmutated in variants are reportedly the target of nearly half of spike-specific TCRs. Baseline seropositivity characterized only a handful of AZD1222 recipients.

Material: peripheral blood, obtained 28 days after the second AZD1222 dose. The receptor comes from an adult who received the AZD1222 COVID-19 vaccine. The rearrangement joins TRBV7-6 to TRBJ2-5; TRBD2 is a possible D gene (5 bases). CDR3 amino acids: CASSLQGGTQYF. Written as DNA, the CDR3 is TGTGCCAGCAGCTTACAAGGAGGGACCCAGTACTTC.